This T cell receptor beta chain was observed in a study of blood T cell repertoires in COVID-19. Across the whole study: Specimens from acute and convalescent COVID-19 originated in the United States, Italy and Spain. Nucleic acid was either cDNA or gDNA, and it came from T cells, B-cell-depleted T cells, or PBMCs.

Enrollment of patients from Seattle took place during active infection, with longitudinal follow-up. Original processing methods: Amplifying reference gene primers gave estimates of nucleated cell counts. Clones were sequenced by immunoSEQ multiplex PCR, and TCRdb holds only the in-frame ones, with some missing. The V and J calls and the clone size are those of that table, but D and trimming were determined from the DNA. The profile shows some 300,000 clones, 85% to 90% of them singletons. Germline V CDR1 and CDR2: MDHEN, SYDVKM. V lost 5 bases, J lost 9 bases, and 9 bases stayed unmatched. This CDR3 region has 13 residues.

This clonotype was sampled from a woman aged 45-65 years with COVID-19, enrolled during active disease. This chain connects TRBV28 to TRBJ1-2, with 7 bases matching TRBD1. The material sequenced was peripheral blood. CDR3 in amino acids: CASSTLQGLSYTF. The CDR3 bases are TGTGCCAGCAGTACTCTACAGGGGTTGAGCTACACCTTC.